This TCR beta chain appears in the sequencing data of a study of OX40 agonist ivuxolimab in advanced cancers. General notes on the study: Ivuxolimab was an agonistic, fully human IgG2 monoclonal antibody directed against OX40 (CD134), a costimulatory receptor. Intravenous ivuxolimab was administered to patients every 2 weeks at six dose levels: 0.01, 0.1, 0.3, 1.5, 3 and 10 mg/kg. Among the roughly 52 dose-escalation patients, roughly 20 had hepatocellular carcinoma, 15 or so melanoma, 9 renal cell carcinoma and 9 head and neck cancer. The dose-escalation cohort was 82.7% male with a mean age of around 64 years, ranging from 23 to 79. Prior anti-PD-1, anti-PD-L1 or anti-CTLA-4 therapy was permitted, and 40% to 50% of dose-escalation patients had received checkpoint inhibitors. Three dose-escalation patients achieved partial responses, one with hepatocellular carcinoma and two with cutaneous melanoma. Peripheral TCRbeta sequencing was intended to test whether TCR sequence diversity was altered and clonal T-cell expansion was caused by ivuxolimab. The paper reports the monotherapy dose-escalation portion (N ≈ 50 patients) of the phase I ivuxolimab trial. The paper's findings and limits, for the study overall: The antigen specificity of the clonally expanded peripheral T cells was not determined. After ivuxolimab, more expanded clones were found on average in CD8+ T cells than in CD4+ T cells. Low levels of normalized T-cell clonal expansion were also seen in some patients who did not respond. At doses of 0.1 to 3.0 mg/kg, clonal expansion of both CD4+ and CD8+ T cells in blood was seen between baseline and week 6. In the 0.1-3.0 mg/kg groups, partial responders had among the lowest normalized peripheral clonal expansion, particularly in CD8+ T cells.

To note about this clone: The antigen it binds to is not known. No much larger clone exists at a distance of one base, and base qualities are not known.

Genomic DNA was isolated from the sorted cells so that the TCRbeta CDR3 region could be sequenced. TCRbeta CDR3 regions were sequenced using the immunoSEQ Assay. TCRdb obtained this table from immuneACCESS and retained in-frame rearrangements with V and J assigned. These tables miss some clones; where compared with another copy, unresolved V genes account for less than half of the shortfall, and the remainder is unexplained. A total of tens of thousands of clones appear in this sample, around 89% of them only once. Together, the top ten hold 11% of the sample. Patients with a history of autoimmune disease or receiving systemic immunosuppression were excluded from the trial. Peripheral blood for TCR sequencing was collected from all dose cohorts at baseline, on cycle 4 day 1, and on cycle 7 day 1. Samples were obtained from an open-label, multicenter, first-in-human phase I dose-escalation trial of ivuxolimab. The trial enrolled adults with locally advanced or metastatic head and neck squamous cell, hepatocellular, melanoma or renal cell carcinoma. Before TCR sequencing, CD4+ T cells and CD8+ T cells from peripheral blood were sorted into separate populations.

Including the terminal cysteine and phenylalanine, the CDR3 comprises 16 residues. Only CDR3 DNA remains: 48 bases, in frame from the first base. Cut back by 1 base and 5 bases, the V and J ends lie 20 bases apart. Based on the germline V gene, the CDR1 and CDR2 sequences are SQVTM and ANQGSEA. This chain joins TRBV29-1 to TRBJ2-5; perhaps TRBD2 is the D gene, with 6 bases matching. This specimen was CD4+ or CD8+ T cells sorted from blood, taken in a trial of the OX40 agonist ivuxolimab. This clonotype was sampled from an adult with an advanced solid tumor such as melanoma, head and neck, liver or kidney cancer. In nucleotide form, the sequence is TGCAGCGTTGAAGGGACGCGGGACCCTAGCGTGGAGACCCAGTACTTC. It codes for CSVEGTRDPSVETQYF.